This T cell receptor (beta chain) was sequenced during a study of blood T cell repertoires in COVID-19. Study in general: T cells, B-cell-depleted T cells, or PBMCs provided the cDNA or gDNA that served as material.

The CDR3 is 17 amino acids. V lost 5 bases to trimming and J lost 4 bases; unmatched junction nucleotides: 15. Germline V gene data show CDR1 as LNHDA and CDR2 as SQIVND (reference sequence). Original processing notes: Amplification with reference gene primers provided the estimates of nucleated cell counts. Here immunoSEQ multiplex PCR was the method, and the copy in TCRdb shows in-frame clones only, minus some. V and J calls and clone size are copied from that table; D and trimming were computed from the DNA. The data show 290,000 or so clones, 85% seen once. The chain couples TRBV19 to TRBJ2-3; TRBD1 agrees at 7 bases. Source material: peripheral blood. This receptor was obtained from a man aged 50-60 years with active or convalescent COVID-19. The DNA for the CDR3 is TGTGCCAGTAGTCTTCCTCTGGGACAGAGGAGAGCAGATACGCAGTATTTT. The encoded protein is CASSLPLGQRRADTQYF.